The source of this T cell receptor beta chain is a study of spatial heterogeneity in lung cancer (dated by TCRdb to between 2018 and 2020). Regarding the complete study: Donors were some 67 patients with early-stage, untreated non-small cell lung cancer from the lung TRACERx cohort. Follow-up PBMC samples were sequenced whenever available, with a median time to follow-up of approximately 25 months after resection. The study quantitatively compared TCR alpha and beta repertoires across multiple tumor regions, matched nontumor lung and blood in non-small cell lung cancer. At surgery, hundreds of tumor regions, around 65 matched nontumor lung samples and 50 to 60 PBMC samples were TCR-sequenced for both alpha and beta chains. In the raw uncorrected reads, each unique combination of TCR and UMI appeared more than ten times on average. The study linked features of the TCR repertoire to counts of nonsynonymous mutations, which were determined by whole-exome sequencing of tumor tissue. More beta-chain than alpha-chain transcripts were consistently detected, likely reflecting higher beta-chain transcript abundance.

The sample's time point label is to be understood as: blood at routine non-recurrence follow-up after resection. TCR sequencing used whole RNA extracted from tumor and nontumor lung tissue, or from cryopreserved PBMC samples, without cell sorting. Patients were selected for TCR sequencing only if sufficient RNA was available from at least two tumor regions. The germline V gene gives CDR1 as KGHSH and CDR2 as LQKENI. Here V drops 6 bases and J drops 4 bases, and the junction holds 5 bases not matched to any gene. CDR3 length: 14 amino acids, cysteine to phenylalanine. Only the CDR3 DNA is retained, 42 bases long and in frame from the first base. The protocol used for the library was 5' RACE. TCRdb names NextSeq 500 as the instrument used. In the TCR library protocol, a unique molecular identifier was attached to each TCR cDNA molecule so that PCR and sequencing errors could be corrected. The source study handled its data this way. TCR identification, UMI-based error correction and CDR3 extraction were all carried out with Decombinator tools. Expanded TCRs were defined as those above a frequency of 2 per 1,000, corresponding to the top 1% of the tumor frequency distribution. Renyi diversity was calculated using the R vegan package after each repertoire was subsampled 100 times to 5,000 TCRs. CDR3 similarity networks were constructed using string-kernel similarity of amino acid triplets, with links drawn between CDR3s whose pairwise similarity was above 0.82. TCRdb redid the processing of the public reads, applying fastp at Q25 and MiXCR, and retained in-frame beta chains. Under each unique CDR3 protein, matching rows form one entry showing the most common genes and DNA. The V and J calls and clone size are TCRdb's, not the authors'. This sample has 39,000 or so distinct CDR3 sequences in its table, and 10% of those were observed once. The top ten hold 15% to 20% of the sample.

What the work shows at the level of the full study, not this receptor alone: Only 14 patients were included in the comparisons of baseline and follow-up blood repertoires. Confirming at a functional level the hypothesis that regional TCRs recognize regional mutations was considered to require additional single-cell paired TCR alpha and beta sequencing. Ubiquitous expanded tumor TCRs showed up in blood more often at tumor resection than at routine follow-up.

This clonotype came up many times. Its antigen target is currently unknown. Within one base of it there is no much larger clone, and no base qualities were kept. Sequenced material: PBMCs, taken at follow-up. The sequence derives from a female donor with early-stage non-small cell lung cancer. The receptor chain draws on TRBV18 and TRBJ1-5; the central 8 bases match TRBD1. CDR3 protein: CASSPTGGNQPQHF. The sequence in DNA is TGTGCCAGCTCCCCAACAGGGGGAAATCAGCCCCAGCATTTT.